This TCR beta chain was profiled in a study of chemoradiotherapy in HPV16-positive cancers. Using immunoSEQ multiplex PCR, the repertoire was profiled, and TCRdb retains in-frame clones only, with some absent. The table includes roughly 2,900 clones, about 80% detected once. Regarding the study as a whole: The functional HPV-specific definition rests on just two HPV16-positive patients.

With regard to this clone: Its target is unknown.

The starting material was tumor tissue, obtained from a patient who underwent chemoradiotherapy. The source of this sequence is a human donor with HPV-associated anogenital cancer.

DNA for the CDR3: TGTGCCAGCAGTTCGAACAGGGGAAGGGAGACCCAGTACTTC. Translated: CASSSNRGRETQYF. The J gene is TRBJ2-5, the V gene TRBV28; 7 positions agree with TRBD1. The CDR3 runs to 14 residues. The V segment lost 4 bases and the J segment 5 bases; nucleotides outside the gene matches: 7. CDR1 and CDR2 (germline): MDHEN, SYDVKM.